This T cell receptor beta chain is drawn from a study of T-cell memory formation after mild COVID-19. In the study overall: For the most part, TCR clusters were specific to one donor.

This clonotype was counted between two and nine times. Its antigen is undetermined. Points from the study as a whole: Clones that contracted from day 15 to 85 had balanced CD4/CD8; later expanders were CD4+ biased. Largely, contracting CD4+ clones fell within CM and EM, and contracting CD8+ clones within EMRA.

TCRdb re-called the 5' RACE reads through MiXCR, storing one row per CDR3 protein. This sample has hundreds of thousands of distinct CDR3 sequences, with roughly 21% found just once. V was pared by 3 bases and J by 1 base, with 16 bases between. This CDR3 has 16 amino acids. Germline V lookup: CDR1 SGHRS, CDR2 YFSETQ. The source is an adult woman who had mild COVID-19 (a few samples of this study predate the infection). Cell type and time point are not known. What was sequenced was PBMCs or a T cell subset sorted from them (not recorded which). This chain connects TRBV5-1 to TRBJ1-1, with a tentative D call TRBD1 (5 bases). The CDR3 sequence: CASSSGGGDANTEAFF. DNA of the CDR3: TGCGCCAGCAGCTCTGGCGGGGGGGATGCGAACACTGAAGCTTTCTTT.